This TCR beta chain came from a study of cytomegalovirus exposure and HLA in healthy donors. Whole-study findings and limits: HLA alleles were associated with 16,951 TCR beta sequences in a later analysis at 0.05 false discovery rate. By a later analysis, the bulk of CMV-associated TCR beta chains appeared HLA-restricted.

The CDR3 has 14 residues. V lost 8 bases to trimming and J lost 2 bases, with 17 bases between them. Germline CDR1 and CDR2: SQVTM and ANQGSEA. This PCR relied on a set of 60 Vbeta primers and 13 Jbeta primers. Profiled with immunoSEQ multiplex PCR; TCRdb holds only in-frame clones, not every one. The data show approximately 200,000 clones, under 90% seen once. Points on this clone: What it binds is unknown.

The chain links TRBV29-1 to TRBJ2-3, with D perhaps TRBD1 (5 bases). The sequence derives from a human donor in good health. Sequenced: PBMCs. The CDR3 coding sequence is TGCAGCCTAATCCAGGGTGCCCCCACAGATACGCAGTATTTT. Its protein product is CSLIQGAPTDTQYF.